The sequence of this TCR beta chain was determined in a study of PD-1 blockade in classical Hodgkin lymphoma. Noted time point: newly diagnosed, previously untreated cHL patient sample. The V end lost 2 bases, the J end lost 1 base, and 18 bases lay between the germline ends. The CDR3 spans 17 residues. Germline values: CDR1 SGHDT, CDR2 YYEEEE. Worth noting for this clone: Its specificity is not known.

Whole-study findings and limits: With respect to the repertoire differences, their causes, possibly disease activity or prior therapy, remain undefined.

Using immunoSEQ multiplex PCR, the repertoire was profiled, and TCRdb retains in-frame clones only, with some absent. The profile shows some 70,000 clones, approximately 93% of them singletons. The receptor comes from a human donor with classical Hodgkin lymphoma. The V call is TRBV5-6, the J call TRBJ1-2; D unresolved. Source material: peripheral blood mononuclear cells (PBMCs). CDR3 residues: CASSLTLRLAHNYGYTF. For the CDR3, the DNA is TGTGCCAGCAGCTTAACCCTTCGATTGGCTCATAACTATGGCTACACCTTC. Filled out from reference TRBV5-6 and TRBJ1-2, the complete variable domain reads DAGVTQSPTHLIKTRGQQVTLRCSPKSGHDTVSWYQQALGQGPQFIFQYYEEEERQRGNFPDRFSGHQFPNYSSELNVNALLLGDSALYLCASSLTLRLAHNYGYTFGSGTRLTVV.